This paragraph reports one TCR beta chain. Assay used: immunoSEQ multiplex PCR; TCRdb lists only in-frame clones, some missing. The sample lists 45,000 to 55,000 clones; 90% to 95% were seen once. This sample was included in a study of technical replicates of blood from a few donors. The sequencing sample was made of T cells isolated from PBMCs. The sequence was collected from a human donor in good health.

The CDR3 protein is CASSSLRGMVNEQFF. CDR3 coding DNA: TGTGCCAGCAGCTCCCTCAGGGGAATGGTCAATGAGCAGTTCTTC. The chain employs TRBV7-6 and TRBJ2-1, with D maybe TRBD1 (6 bases). V lost 4 bases to trimming and J lost 6 bases, with 16 bases between them. The CDR3 is 15 amino acids. The germline V gene has CDR1 SGHVS and CDR2 FNYEAQ.